The 32 T cell receptor beta chains presented below share a single source sample, sequenced in a study of stem cell transplantation in POMP-related autoinflammatory disease. Some clones are missing from TCRdb's copy, which holds only in-frame ones; the method was immunoSEQ multiplex PCR. Seen here are over 25,000 clones, about 86% observed once, and the top ten hold under 0.75%. The specimen comprised CD4+ T cells from PBMCs, sampled before stem cell transplantation. The receptor set was obtained from a human donor with POMP-related autoinflammation and immune dysregulation (PRAID).

V is TRBV4-1 and J is TRBJ2-2, with 14 bases lining up with TRBD2. The CDR3 extends over 17 amino acids. The junction had 8 bases not matched to a gene; V was cut back by 11 bases and J by 0 bases. Germline V gene lookup returns CDR1 MGHRA and CDR2 YSYEKL. The CDR3 DNA sequence: TGCGCCTCATCAGGGACTAGCGGGGGAACGAACACCGGGGAGCTGTTTTTT. Residues: CASSGTSGGTNTGELFF.

This chain links TRBV5-6 with TRBJ1-3; D uncertain. The CDR3 totals 15 residues. Germline V gene sequence: CDR1 SGHDT, CDR2 YYEEEE. V lost 0 bases to trimming and J lost 0 bases, with 7 bases between them. The CDR3 reads CASSLDAGSGNTIYF. The CDR3 bases are TGTGCCAGCAGCTTGGACGCAGGCTCTGGAAACACCATATATTTT.

This chain links TRBV29-1 with TRBJ2-7; TRBD1 matches 7 bases. From germline, CDR1 is SQVTM and CDR2 ANQGSEA. The CDR3 is 14 residues long. The junction had 13 bases not matched to a gene; V was cut back by 5 bases and J by 6 bases. The CDR3 loop is CSVRKGDSAPEQYF. CDR3 DNA sequence: TGCAGCGTTCGGAAAGGGGACAGCGCCCCCGAGCAGTACTTC.

A few counts support this clone. V gene TRBV5-4 combines with J gene TRBJ1-2, with a possible D match to TRBD1 (5 bases). The CDR3 totals 15 residues. V lost 0 bases to trimming and J lost 7 bases, with 16 bases between them. In germline, CDR1 is SGHNT, CDR2 YYREEE (reference sequence). The CDR3 sequence: CASSLGQTNGGGYTF. CDR3 sequence (DNA): TGTGCCAGCAGCTTGGGACAGACAAACGGAGGTGGCTACACCTTC.

This chain connects TRBV5-5 to TRBJ1-1; D is undetermined. In germline, CDR1 is SGHKS, CDR2 YYEKEE (reference sequence). This CDR3 comprises 14 residues. Trimming left V 0 bases short and J 1 base short, with 7 bases between. The DNA for the CDR3 is TGTGCCAGCAGCTTGGGACACCCGAACACTGAAGCTTTCTTT. Encoded protein: CASSLGHPNTEAFF.

This chain uses TRBV28 with TRBJ2-5; either TRBD1 or TRBD2 may fit D (6 bases each). Trimming took off 5 bases at V and 5 bases at J, with 9 bases between the two ends. Germline V gene data show CDR1 as MDHEN and CDR2 as SYDVKM. CDR3 length equals 12 residues. The CDR3 sequence is CASSTGRETQYF. DNA of the CDR3: TGTGCCAGCAGTACAGGGAGGGAGACCCAGTACTTC.

This rearrangement joins TRBV7-6 to TRBJ1-6; D is unclear. Germline values: CDR1 SGHVS, CDR2 FNYEAQ. Trimming removed 2 bases from V and 5 bases from J, with 7 bases in between. The CDR3 covers 14 residues. CDR3 DNA sequence: TGTGCCAGCAGCTTACGTCTAGATAATTCACCCCTCCACTTT. It specifies CASSLRLDNSPLHF. The full variable domain, its missing parts supplied by reference TRBV7-6 and TRBJ1-6, is GAGVSQSPRYKVTKRGQDVALRCDPISGHVSLYWYRQALGQGPEFLTYFNYEAQQDKSGLPNDRFSAERPEGSISTLTIQRTEQRDSAMYRCASSLRLDNSPLHFGNGTRLTVT.

This chain uses TRBV9 with TRBJ2-3; D is unclear. Per germline, CDR1 SGDLS and CDR2 YYNGEE. Between the trimmed V and J ends, which lost 0 bases and 4 bases, there was a span of 3 bases. The CDR3 spans 12 residues. For the CDR3, the DNA is TGTGCCAGCAGCGTAGAACCAGATACGCAGTATTTT. This translates into CASSVEPDTQYF.

This clone was detected a few times. The chain carries TRBV9 and TRBJ1-2; 9 bases map to TRBD1. V trimming: 4 bases; J trimming: 8 bases; junction bases outside the gene matches: 12. The CDR3 sequence is 15 residues long. Germline-derived CDR1 and CDR2 are SGDLS and YYNGEE. The CDR3 coding sequence is TGTGCCAGCAGCCCCCTGGGACAGGGATTTAGAGGCTACACCTTC. Translating it yields CASSPLGQGFRGYTF.

This clone turned up a few times. The gene calls are TRBV27 and TRBJ1-1; TRBD1 is a possible D gene (5 bases). V was shortened by 0 bases and J by 4 bases, with 9 bases between the two germline ends. The CDR3 contains 14 residues. Germline CDR1 is MNHEY and CDR2 is SMNVEV (reference sequence). In DNA form, the CDR3 reads TGTGCCAGCAGTTTATCGAGGGGAGGCACTGAAGCTTTCTTT. This sequence encodes CASSLSRGGTEAFF.

This rearrangement joins TRBV5-4 to TRBJ2-7, with TRBD2 matching over 7 bases. The trim removed 1 base at V and 0 bases at J, leaving 4 bases unmatched. This CDR3 comprises 15 residues. In germline, CDR1 is SGHNT, CDR2 YYREEE (reference sequence). Written as DNA, the CDR3 is TGTGCCAGCAGCTTGACGGGGGGAGGCTCCTACGAGCAGTACTTC. Amino acid sequence: CASSLTGGGSYEQYF.

This rearrangement joins TRBV5-1 to TRBJ1-1; D is ambiguous. V was cut by 0 bases and J by 1 base, with 13 bases left in between. There are 16 residues in the CDR3. The germline CDR1 and CDR2 sequences are SGHRS and YFSETQ. The DNA of the CDR3 is TGCGCCAGCAGCTTGGGGTGGGAGGACTCGAACACTGAAGCTTTCTTT. This translates into CASSLGWEDSNTEAFF.

This chain connects TRBV29-1 to TRBJ1-5; D unresolved. V was cut by 6 bases and J by 2 bases, with 11 bases left in between. Germline CDR1 reads SQVTM; CDR2 reads ANQGSEA. The CDR3 runs to 13 residues. For the CDR3, the DNA is TGCAGCGTACGGGTGAGCCGCAATCAGCCCCAGCATTTT. It translates to CSVRVSRNQPQHF. Complete variable domain (other parts from reference TRBV29-1 and TRBJ1-5): SAVISQKPSRDICQRGTSLTIQCQVDSQVTMMFWYRQQPGQSLTLIATANQGSEATYESGFVIDKFPISRPNLTFSTLTVSNMSPEDSSIYLCSVRVSRNQPQHFGDGTRLSIL.

This chain uses TRBV4-1 with TRBJ1-5; 9 bases are a match to TRBD1. The CDR3 extends over 17 amino acids. The germline V gene has CDR1 MGHRA and CDR2 YSYEKL. V shed 4 bases and J 6 bases; nucleotides not matched to a gene: 13. This CDR3 is CASSRILRDRVRQPQHF. Here the CDR3 DNA reads TGCGCCAGCAGCCGGATACTCCGGGACAGGGTCCGTCAGCCCCAGCATTTT.

This clone was counted only a few times. The CDR3 is CASSPGTRTYF. The CDR3 nucleotides read TGTGCCAGCAGCCCCGGGACACGAACGTACTTC. The rearrangement uses TRBV6-5 and TRBJ2-7; D might be TRBD1 (6 bases). Between the trimmed V and J ends, which lost 6 bases and 12 bases, there was a span of 15 bases. This CDR3 comprises 11 residues. The V gene's germline CDR1 is MNHEY and CDR2 SVGAGI.

The chain is built from TRBV5-6 and TRBJ1-3, with unresolved D. Per the germline V gene, CDR1 is SGHDT and CDR2 is YYEEEE. The CDR3 sequence is 15 residues long. The V end lost 1 base, the J end lost 0 bases, and 8 bases lay between the germline ends. The CDR3 loop reads CASSLSPVSGNTIYF. The CDR3 coding sequence is TGTGCCAGCAGCTTGTCCCCAGTCTCTGGAAACACCATATATTTT.

The chain is built from TRBV7-2 and TRBJ2-1; D perhaps matches TRBD2 (6 bases). The CDR3 runs to 18 residues. In germline, CDR1 is SGHTA, CDR2 FQGNSA. Trimming removed 1 base from V and 4 bases from J, with 20 bases in between. The DNA for the CDR3 is TGTGCCAGCAGCTTAGGCCCTCCCTTGGCGGGGTCTTACAATGAGCAGTTCTTC. Translated, it gives CASSLGPPLAGSYNEQFF.

The CDR3 DNA follows: TGTGCCACCAGCAGAGATCCGCGCGCGGGTCGGCTAGTGGCCAAAAACATTCAGTACTTC. The encoded protein is CATSRDPRAGRLVAKNIQYF. The chain is built from TRBV15 and TRBJ2-4; possible D gene TRBD2, 5 bases. Germline CDR1 and CDR2: LNHNV and YYDKDF (reference sequence). The CDR3 extends over 20 amino acids. V shed 0 bases and J shed 1 base, with 22 bases lying between them.

The chain employs TRBV28 and TRBJ1-4; no clear D. V lost 7 bases and J 5 bases, leaving 5 bases between the germline ends. CDR3 size: 11 residues. Looked up from germline, CDR1 is MDHEN and CDR2 is SYDVKM. The CDR3 DNA follows: TGTGCCAGCAAAGGGAATGAAAAACTGTTTTTT. As protein: CASKGNEKLFF.

In regard to this clone: One end of the junction varies from germline; a read error may be responsible. The chain combines TRBV6-5 with TRBJ1-1, with D tentatively TRBD1 (6 bases). Per germline, CDR1 MNHEY and CDR2 SVGAGI. This CDR3 has 15 amino acids. CDR3 protein: CASSNSYRVGTEAFF. The CDR3 DNA reads as TGTGCCAGCAGTAACTCGTACAGGGTTGGAACTGAAGCTTTCTTT.

The CDR3 loop reads CASSFEGGNEKLFF. The DNA of the CDR3 is TGTGCCAGCAGTTTTGAGGGGGGTAATGAAAAACTGTTTTTT. The chain recombines TRBV28 with TRBJ1-4; D perhaps matches TRBD1 (6 bases). Germline CDR1 reads MDHEN; CDR2 reads SYDVKM. CDR3 size: 14 residues. V lost 3 bases, J lost 4 bases, and 9 bases lay in between.

This clone was found a few times. This chain connects TRBV28 to TRBJ1-5, with a tentative D call TRBD1 (6 bases). This CDR3 region has 15 residues. The germline V gene encodes CDR1 MDHEN and CDR2 SYDVKM. V was trimmed by 3 bases and J by 5 bases, leaving 14 bases between them. The CDR3, as DNA: TGTGCCAGCAGTTTGAGCGGGGCAGGGGATCAGCCCCAGCATTTT. Protein product: CASSLSGAGDQPQHF.

The rearrangement links TRBV28 to TRBJ1-4, with 8 bases aligning to TRBD1. The junction had 3 bases not matched to a gene; V was cut back by 3 bases and J by 0 bases. Germline V lookup: CDR1 MDHEN, CDR2 SYDVKM. This CDR3 is built from 16 residues. This chain's CDR3 is CASSFRGRPTNEKLFF. The CDR3 region has the DNA TGTGCCAGCAGTTTCAGGGGGCGGCCAACTAATGAAAAACTGTTTTTT.

This clone was seen only once. The V gene is TRBV28, the J gene TRBJ1-5; no definite D call. This CDR3 has 15 residues. V was pared by 4 bases and J by 2 bases, with 12 bases between. CDR1 is MDHEN, CDR2 SYDVKM, per germline. CDR3 residues: CASSSGSGGNQPQHF. The CDR3 region has the DNA TGTGCCAGCAGTTCTGGGAGCGGGGGCAATCAGCCCCAGCATTTT.

This chain joins TRBV5-1 and TRBJ2-5, with D possibly being TRBD1 or TRBD2 (5 bases each). Between the trimmed V and J ends, which lost 4 bases and 2 bases, there was a span of 15 bases. Germline assignment: CDR1 SGHRS and CDR2 YFSETQ. The CDR3 loop spans 15 amino acids. The CDR3 DNA follows: TGCGCCAGCAGCCCCGGTGGGGGACCTCAAGAGACCCAGTACTTC. Its protein is CASSPGGGPQETQYF.

The chain is built from TRBV6-1 and TRBJ2-1, with TRBD1 as a possible D gene (6 bases). V lost 6 bases and J lost 1, with 13 bases in between. Germline V CDR1 and CDR2: MNHNS, SASEGT. The CDR3 consists of 15 residues. CDR3 residues: CASSLDSPSYNEQFF. DNA for the CDR3: TGTGCCAGCAGCCTGGACAGCCCTTCCTACAATGAGCAGTTCTTC.

V is TRBV5-6 and J is TRBJ2-5; a possible D gene is TRBD2 (6 bases). V lost 0 bases and J 1 base, leaving 19 bases between the germline ends. Germline V gene sequence: CDR1 SGHDT, CDR2 YYEEEE. This CDR3 spans 18 amino acids. CDR3 DNA sequence: TGTGCCAGCAGCTTGGTTAGGCAGGGCCTGGGGGGCCAAGAGACCCAGTACTTC. It encodes CASSLVRQGLGGQETQYF.

The chain is built from TRBV10-1 and TRBJ2-3, with 7 bases identical to TRBD2. Per germline, CDR1 WNHNN and CDR2 SYGVQD (reference sequence). The trim removed 8 bases at V and 3 bases at J, leaving 8 bases unmatched. The CDR3 contains 14 residues. In DNA, the CDR3 is TGCGCCAGCTCACGCGGGACTATGACAGATACGCAGTATTTT. This translates into CASSRGTMTDTQYF.

The V call is TRBV15, the J call TRBJ2-3, with D unresolved. Trimming removed 0 bases from V and 0 bases from J, with 7 bases in between. CDR3 size: 15 residues. CDR1 and CDR2 (germline): LNHNV, YYDKDF (reference sequence). CDR3 in amino acids: CATSREAFSTDTQYF. The CDR3 coding sequence is TGTGCCACCAGCAGAGAGGCGTTCAGCACAGATACGCAGTATTTT.

This sequence joins TRBV5-1 and TRBJ2-3; TRBD2 agrees at 10 bases. CDR3 length: 15 residues. Germline-derived CDR1 and CDR2 are SGHRS and YFSETQ. Losses at the gene ends were 4 bases for V and 5 bases for J; bases not matched to a gene: 7. CDR3 nucleotides: TGCGCCAGCAGCATAACTAGCGGGATCGGAGATACGCAGTATTTT. This sequence encodes CASSITSGIGDTQYF.

V gene TRBV9 combines with J gene TRBJ2-1, with 9 bases aligning to TRBD2. Trimming removed 0 bases from V and 8 bases from J; junction bases left unmatched: 6. The CDR3 totals 15 residues. Germline V gives CDR1 SGDLS, CDR2 YYNGEE. The CDR3 is CASSVVAGVDDEQFF. The CDR3 DNA reads as TGTGCCAGCAGCGTAGTAGCGGGAGTGGATGATGAGCAGTTCTTC. Filled out from reference TRBV9 and TRBJ2-1, the complete variable domain reads DSGVTQTPKHLITATGQRVTLRCSPRSGDLSVYWYQQSLDQGLQFLIQYYNGEERAKGNILERFSAQQFPDLHSELNLSSLELGDSALYFCASSVVAGVDDEQFFGPGTRLTVL.

The chain has TRBV5-1 and TRBJ2-7; TRBD1 aligns across 8 bases. V shed 0 bases, J shed 4 bases, and the junction held 3 bases outside the gene matches. This CDR3 has 14 amino acids. Germline V gene lookup returns CDR1 SGHRS and CDR2 YFSETQ. The CDR3 sequence: CASSLDQGAYEQYF. The CDR3 DNA reads as TGCGCCAGCAGCTTGGATCAGGGGGCGTACGAGCAGTACTTC.